The 18 T cell receptor beta chains given below trace back to one sample, sequenced in a study of cytomegalovirus exposure and HLA in healthy donors. A multiplex PCR was run with 60 Vbeta primers and 13 Jbeta primers. Sequencing used immunoSEQ multiplex PCR; TCRdb keeps in-frame clones, though not all of them. This sample has 95,000 to 150,000 clones; around 67% occur once, and the top ten carry around 4%. The specimen sequenced was PBMCs. Every receptor here comes from a woman in her 40s in good health and CMV-seronegative.

V usage is TRBV15 and J usage is TRBJ2-1; 8 bases line up with TRBD1. The CDR3 contains 16 residues. The germline CDR1 and CDR2 sequences are LNHNV and YYDKDF (reference sequence). After removal of 5 bases from V and 9 bases from J, the junction contained 15 bases not matched to a gene. The CDR3 DNA reads as TGTGCCACCAGCCTCGTACCTGGACAGGGTGGGGGTGAGCAGTTCTTC. Translating gives CATSLVPGQGGGEQFF.

This chain connects TRBV7-3 to TRBJ1-1; 9 bases line up with TRBD1. Germline CDR1 is SGHTA and CDR2 is FQGTGA. There are 14 residues in the CDR3. The trim removed 5 bases at V and 5 bases at J, leaving 6 bases unmatched. DNA of the CDR3: TGTGCCAGCAGCCTGACAGGGGGAACGACTGAAGCTTTCTTT. It translates to CASSLTGGTTEAFF.

CDR3 loop: CASSRDRQETQYF. DNA for the CDR3: TGTGCCAGCAGCCGGGACAGGCAAGAGACCCAGTACTTC. V and J are TRBV7-7 and TRBJ2-5; 8 bases are shared with TRBD1. The CDR3 length is 13 residues. The V and J ends lost 5 bases and 2 bases, in that order; junction bases with no gene match: 1. Germline CDR1 and CDR2: SSHAT and FNYEAQ (reference sequence).

The rearrangement joins TRBV7-2 to TRBJ2-3, with no clear D. The CDR3 totals 18 residues. Germline assignment: CDR1 SGHTA and CDR2 FQGNSA. V lost 2 bases and J 6 bases, leaving 24 bases between the germline ends. The chain's CDR3 is CASSLSVAGSNPWDTQYF. For the CDR3, the DNA is TGTGCCAGCAGCTTAAGTGTCGCTGGCAGTAACCCGTGGGATACGCAGTATTTT.

In its sample, this clone was seen a few times. The gene calls are TRBV27 and TRBJ1-5; D uncertain. The germline CDR1 and CDR2 sequences are MNHEY and SMNVEV (reference sequence). The CDR3 contains 18 residues. With 1 base removed from V and 2 bases from J, the gap between germline ends came to 18 bases. The CDR3 DNA reads TGTGCCAGCAGTTTATTTGGCTCGGGAGGCTTGGGCAATCAGCCCCAGCATTTT. Its protein is CASSLFGSGGLGNQPQHF.

V and J are TRBV5-4 and TRBJ2-2; D might be TRBD1 (5 bases). Germline V lookup: CDR1 SGHNT, CDR2 YYREEE (reference sequence). The CDR3 is made up of 18 amino acids. Trimming left V 1 base short and J 1 base short, with 17 bases between. The CDR3, as DNA: TGTGCCAGCAGCTTGAGCCAGGGCCGCCCACAGAACACCGGGGAGCTGTTTTTT. Translation gives CASSLSQGRPQNTGELFF.

This rearrangement joins TRBV9 to TRBJ1-6; D may be TRBD1 (5 bases). Germline V gene data show CDR1 as SGDLS and CDR2 as YYNGEE. Trimming removed 4 bases from V and 4 bases from J, with 15 bases in between. The CDR3 loop spans 16 amino acids. The CDR3 is CASSSRQNAYNSPLHF. CDR3 in DNA: TGTGCCAGCAGCTCGAGACAGAACGCGTATAATTCACCCCTCCACTTT.

CDR3 coding DNA: TGTGCCAGCAGTCCAGGGGACGCCTCCTCCTACGAGCAGTACTTC. It is translated as CASSPGDASSYEQYF. V and J are TRBV6-6 and TRBJ2-7, with D possibly matching TRBD1 (6 bases). This CDR3 is 15 amino acids long. Germline V gene data show CDR1 as MNHNY and CDR2 as SVGAGI (reference sequence). With 5 bases removed from V and 0 bases from J, the gap between germline ends came to 14 bases.

J is TRBJ2-7 and V is TRBV5-6; 9 bases are shared with TRBD1. Trimming at V came to 4 bases and at J to 2 bases, leaving 4 bases not matched to a gene. The germline V gene encodes CDR1 SGHDT and CDR2 YYEEEE. This CDR3 is built from 14 residues. Here the CDR3 DNA reads TGTGCCAGCAGCCGTGACAGGGGGACCTACGAGCAGTACTTC. This codes for CASSRDRGTYEQYF.

The rearrangement links TRBV7-2 to TRBJ2-2; 7 nucleotides agree with TRBD2. V shed 6 bases and J 10 bases; nucleotides not matched to a gene: 8. Germline V lookup: CDR1 SGHTA, CDR2 FQGNSA. CDR3 length: 13 residues. CDR3 DNA sequence: TGTGCCAGCAGGGCCGGGGCGGGAGAGGAGCTGTTTTTT. This sequence encodes CASRAGAGEELFF.

This clone came up a few times. The chain links TRBV6-5 to TRBJ2-7; 7 nucleotides agree with TRBD1. The CDR3 contains 16 residues. Germline CDR1 reads MNHEY; CDR2 reads SVGAGI. V dropped 1 base and J dropped 2; count of bases not matched to a gene: 8. CDR3 loop: CASSYWGTEQPYEQYF. CDR3 coding DNA: TGTGCCAGCAGTTACTGGGGGACAGAGCAACCCTACGAGCAGTACTTC.

The rearrangement joins TRBV4-1 to TRBJ2-3; 7 positions agree with TRBD2. V was clipped by 3 bases and J by 6 bases; unmatched bases: 12. The CDR3 extends over 16 amino acids. Germline lookup yields CDR1 MGHRA and CDR2 YSYEKL. The DNA for the CDR3 is TGCGCCAGCAGCCACCCGACTGGCGGGAGTACTGATACGCAGTATTTT. This gives the protein CASSHPTGGSTDTQYF.

V and J are TRBV18 and TRBJ1-5, with D perhaps TRBD1 (5 bases). With 2 bases removed from V and 0 bases from J, the gap between germline ends came to 11 bases. The CDR3 is 16 residues long. The germline CDR1 and CDR2 sequences are KGHSH and LQKENI. In DNA, the CDR3 is TGTGCCAGCTCACCAACAGGAATTCTTAGCAATCAGCCCCAGCATTTT. Its protein is CASSPTGILSNQPQHF.

The chain employs TRBV11-2 and TRBJ2-2; 7 nucleotides agree with TRBD2. Looked up from germline, CDR1 is SGHAT and CDR2 is FQNNGV. J gave up 2 bases and V 1 base, and 4 bases lay outside the gene matches. The CDR3 length is 16 residues. Here the CDR3 DNA reads TGTGCCAGCAGCTTAGCGGGGGGATCCAACACCGGGGAGCTGTTTTTT. Translation gives CASSLAGGSNTGELFF.

This chain connects TRBV7-6 to TRBJ1-1; 8 positions agree with TRBD1. Germline lookup yields CDR1 SGHVS and CDR2 FNYEAQ. With 6 bases clipped from V and 11 bases from J, the junction kept 8 bases outside the gene matches. This CDR3 has 12 amino acids. For the CDR3, the DNA is TGTGCCAGCAGGCAATCAGGGGGCTCGGCTTTCTTT. It yields the protein CASRQSGGSAFF. Based on the CDR3 plus reference TRBV7-6 and TRBJ1-1, the full variable domain is GAGVSQSPRYKVTKRGQDVALRCDPISGHVSLYWYRQALGQGPEFLTYFNYEAQQDKSGLPNDRFSAERPEGSISTLTIQRTEQRDSAMYRCASRQSGGSAFFGQGTRLTVV.

This chain connects TRBV27 to TRBJ1-1, with D possibly TRBD1 on 5 matching bases. Germline V CDR1 and CDR2: MNHEY, SMNVEV (reference sequence). The CDR3 sequence is 17 residues long. V lost 2 bases and J 3 bases, leaving 19 bases between the germline ends. The chain's CDR3 is CASSLRTKSGLDTEAFF. CDR3 sequence (DNA): TGTGCCAGCAGTTTACGGACTAAGTCAGGGTTGGACACTGAAGCTTTCTTT.

The genes are TRBV2 and TRBJ2-1; 13 bases agree with TRBD2. Germline V lookup: CDR1 SNHLY, CDR2 FYNNEI. This CDR3 comprises 15 residues. Trimming at V came to 6 bases and at J to 8 bases, leaving 7 bases not matched to a gene. The CDR3 loop is CASRPGLAGVHEQFF. In DNA form, the CDR3 reads TGTGCCAGCAGACCTGGACTAGCGGGAGTACATGAGCAGTTCTTC.

The chain combines TRBV6-5 with TRBJ1-2; perhaps TRBD1 as D (6 bases). The germline gives CDR1 MNHEY, CDR2 SVGAGI. This CDR3 has 15 residues. Deletions cut 0 bases from V and 7 bases from J, with 15 bases between. CDR3 bases: TGTGCCAGCAGTTACTCGGTTCTGGGGGCGCGTGGCTACACCTTC. Translated, it gives CASSYSVLGARGYTF.